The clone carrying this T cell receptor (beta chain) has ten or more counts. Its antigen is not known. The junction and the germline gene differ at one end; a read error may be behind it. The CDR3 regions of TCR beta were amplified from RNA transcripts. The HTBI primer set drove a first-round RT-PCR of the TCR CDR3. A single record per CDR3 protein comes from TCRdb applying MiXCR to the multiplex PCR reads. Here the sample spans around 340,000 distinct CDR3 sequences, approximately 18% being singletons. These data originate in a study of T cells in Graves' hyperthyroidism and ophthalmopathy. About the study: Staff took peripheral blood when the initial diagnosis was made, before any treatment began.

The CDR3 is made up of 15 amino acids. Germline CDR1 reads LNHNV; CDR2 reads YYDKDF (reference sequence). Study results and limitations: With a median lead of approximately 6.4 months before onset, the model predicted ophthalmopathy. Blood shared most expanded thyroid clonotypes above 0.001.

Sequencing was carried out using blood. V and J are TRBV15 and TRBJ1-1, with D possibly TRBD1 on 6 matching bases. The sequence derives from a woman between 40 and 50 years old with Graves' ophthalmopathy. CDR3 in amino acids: CATSRDGGVDTEASF. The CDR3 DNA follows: TGTGCCACCAGCAGAGATGGGGGCGTCGACACTGAAGCTTCCTTT.